The 10 T cell receptor beta chains presented below share a single source sample, sequenced in a study of PD-L1 blockade in urothelial cancer. Some clones are missing from TCRdb's copy, which holds only in-frame ones; the method was immunoSEQ multiplex PCR. The sample shows roughly 24,000 clones, more than 75% of them seen only once. Time point in this sample: peripheral blood 6 weeks after treatment start. Sample: PBMCs, taken around atezolizumab (anti-PD-L1) treatment. These receptor sequences come from a woman aged 55-69 years with urothelial cancer.

In nucleotides, the CDR3 is TGCGCCAGCAGCTTGGGTCGGGATACTAACTATGGCTACACCTTC. Protein product: CASSLGRDTNYGYTF. The chain links TRBV5-1 to TRBJ1-2; D uncertain. Trimming took off 0 bases at V and 0 bases at J, with 9 bases between the two ends. Looked up from germline, CDR1 is SGHRS and CDR2 is YFSETQ. The CDR3 has 15 amino acids.

The rearrangement uses TRBV12-5 and TRBJ2-5; D not resolved. The CDR3 sequence is 13 residues long. The V gene's germline CDR1 is LGHNT and CDR2 FRNRAP. The germline V and J ends were trimmed by 9 bases and 5 bases, with 16 bases remaining between them. CDR3 protein: CASSLSPRETQYF. The CDR3 DNA reads TGTGCTAGCTCACTATCCCCTCGGGAGACCCAGTACTTC.

V and J are TRBV25-1 and TRBJ1-5; 9 nucleotides align to TRBD1. The germline CDR1 and CDR2 sequences are MGHDK and SYGVNS. The V segment lost 6 bases and the J segment 3 bases; nucleotides outside the gene matches: 6. This CDR3 contains 15 residues. The CDR3 reads CASSETGGNNQPQHF. CDR3 sequence (DNA): TGTGCCAGCAGCGAAACAGGGGGCAACAATCAGCCCCAGCATTTT.

The chain joins TRBV4-1 to TRBJ2-2, with TRBD1 matching 7 bases. The V segment lost 1 base and the J segment 6 bases; nucleotides outside the gene matches: 11. From germline, CDR1 is MGHRA and CDR2 YSYEKL. The CDR3 runs to 17 residues. The CDR3 is CASSQVSGGFGPGELFF. The CDR3 region has the DNA TGCGCCAGCAGCCAAGTATCAGGGGGTTTTGGTCCCGGGGAGCTGTTTTTT.

The chain has TRBV5-4 and TRBJ2-7, with 9 nucleotides matching TRBD1. Germline trimming cut 0 bases from V and 4 bases from J; bases unmatched to any gene: 5. The length of the CDR3 is 15 residues. Germline CDR1 SGHNT, CDR2 YYREEE (reference sequence). The CDR3 DNA is TGTGCCAGCAGCTTGGTAACAGGGGGCGTTTACGAGCAGTACTTC. Translation: CASSLVTGGVYEQYF.

Note on this clone: The sample carries other DNA sequences with the same CDR3. The J gene is TRBJ1-5, the V gene TRBV6-6; D remains ambiguous. Trimming took off 6 bases at V and 5 bases at J, with 11 bases between the two ends. CDR1 and CDR2 from the germline V gene are MNHNY and SVGAGI (reference sequence). CDR3 length: 13 amino acids. The CDR3 region has the DNA TGTGCCAGCAGCCGCGGATCAGATCAGCCCCAGCATTTT. Translating it yields CASSRGSDQPQHF.

This chain uses TRBV14 with TRBJ1-6, with no clear D. CDR1 is SGHDN and CDR2 is FVKESK in the germline V gene. The V gene lost 1 base and the J gene lost 11 bases, with 12 bases spanning the gap. The CDR3 contains 14 residues. CDR3: CASSQVVQMAPLHF. The CDR3 DNA follows: TGTGCCAGCAGCCAAGTTGTGCAGATGGCACCCCTCCACTTT.

The V gene is TRBV5-1, the J gene TRBJ2-1, with 8 bases lining up with TRBD2. This CDR3 is built from 13 residues. Per the germline V gene, CDR1 is SGHRS and CDR2 is YFSETQ. V lost 3 bases to trimming and J lost 9 bases; unmatched junction nucleotides: 5. For the CDR3, the DNA is TGCGCCAGCAGCTATAGCGGGGAGCCTGAGCAGTTCTTC. This codes for CASSYSGEPEQFF.

V usage is TRBV15 and J usage is TRBJ2-1, with 10 bases that match TRBD2. CDR3 length: 17 residues. Germline assignment: CDR1 LNHNV and CDR2 YYDKDF (reference sequence). The ends lost 3 bases at V and 7 bases at J; junction bases unmatched: 12. CDR3 coding DNA: TGTGCCACCAGCAGCGGGGAGTCTAGCGGGAGTTGGAATGAGCAGTTCTTC. Its translation is CATSSGESSGSWNEQFF.

The chain combines TRBV5-6 with TRBJ2-1; 7 nucleotides line up with TRBD1. Germline loops: CDR1 SGHDT, CDR2 YYEEEE. The CDR3 is 15 amino acids. The J segment lost 1 base and the V segment lost 2 bases, leaving 3 bases of the junction unmatched. The CDR3 region has the DNA TGTGCCAGCAGCTTCCCACAGGGGTCCTACAATGAGCAGTTCTTC. Amino acids: CASSFPQGSYNEQFF.